This TCR beta chain was recovered during a study of blood T cell repertoires in COVID-19. Study as a whole: Researchers got acute and convalescent COVID-19 samples from the United States, Italy and Spain.

In the original workflow: From reference gene primer amplification, estimates of nucleated cell counts were derived. Produced via immunoSEQ multiplex PCR; TCRdb's table is partial and in-frame only. V and J calls and clone size are as listed in that table; D and trimming were resolved from the DNA. The sample includes under 200,000 clones, about 85% of them seen just once. After removal of 2 bases from V and 0 bases from J, the junction contained 8 bases not matched to a gene. In germline, CDR1 is MDHEN, CDR2 SYDVKM. This CDR3 is 17 amino acids long. One Seattle source followed patients from active infection through their disease course.

This chain links TRBV28 with TRBJ1-1, with 8 nucleotides matching TRBD1. The specimen sequenced was peripheral blood. This TCR was sampled from a man in his 60s with COVID-19, enrolled during active disease. CDR3 sequence: CASSLQGAFNMNTEAFF. In nucleotides, the CDR3 is TGTGCCAGCAGTTTACAGGGGGCCTTTAACATGAACACTGAAGCTTTCTTT.